The T cell receptor beta chain described here comes from a study of T cell responses to AZD1222 COVID-19 vaccine. Produced via immunoSEQ multiplex PCR; TCRdb's table is partial and in-frame only. This sample has around 140,000 clones, with about 91% found just once. Points from the study as a whole: Donors were chiefly white British, with a greater number of females, and clonal diversity was perhaps underestimated. After the peak T cell response, and only then, were repertoires sampled. Within unmutated variant regions lay the reported targets of nearly half of spike-specific TCRs.

For this clone: Its target is unknown. Other DNA sequences from this sample encode an identical CDR3 as well.

Germline-derived CDR1 and CDR2 are SGDLS and YYNGEE. The V end lost 0 bases, the J end lost 4 bases, and 0 bases lay between the germline ends. The CDR3 totals 11 residues. The chain recombines TRBV9 with TRBJ2-3, with D uncertain. This specimen was peripheral blood, taken 28 days after the second AZD1222 dose. The sequence came from an adult who received the AZD1222 COVID-19 vaccine. The CDR3 nucleotides are TGTGCCAGCAGCGTAGCAGATACGCAGTATTTT. Protein product: CASSVADTQYF.